This TCR beta chain was documented in a study of CD8 T cells in Susac syndrome. Random hexamers served to reverse transcribe roughly 0.45 to 1 ug RNA. From the immunoSEQ multiplex PCR reads, TCRdb called clonotypes with MiXCR, one entry per CDR3 protein. The data hold about 200,000 distinct CDR3 sequences, with about 94% observed a single time. V was shortened by 0 bases and J by 3 bases, with 9 bases between the two germline ends. This CDR3 spans 14 amino acids. The germline V gene has CDR1 MNHEY and CDR2 SVGAGI. The V call is TRBV6-5, the J call TRBJ2-7; unclear D gene. Sequencing was carried out using CD8+ T cells from PBMCs. The origin of this receptor is a human donor with multiple sclerosis. The DNA of the CDR3 is TGTGCCAGCAGTTACTCAGGTAGTGGCTACGAGCAGTACTTC. Translating it yields CASSYSGSGYEQYF.